The 18 T cell receptor beta chains below all came from one sample that was sequenced in a study of blood T cells in healthy people across ages. For the second PCR, which ran for about 6 to 11 cycles, a sample-barcoded 5' primer and a J-beta primer mix were used. MiXCR, applied by TCRdb to the 5' RACE reads, yields one record per CDR3 protein. The repertoire holds hundreds of thousands of distinct CDR3 sequences, with around half as singletons. The sequencing input was blood. The receptors stem from a woman aged 55 to 70 in good health.

The genes are TRBV6-2 or TRBV6-3 and TRBJ2-7; weak D call: TRBD1 (5 bases). This CDR3 has 17 residues. Germline values: CDR1 MNHEY, CDR2 SVGEGT. V lost 7 bases, J lost 2 bases, and 24 bases lay in between. CDR3 loop: CASTRVAKDTKTYEQYF. In nucleotides, the CDR3 is TGTGCCAGCACTAGAGTTGCGAAGGACACTAAGACCTACGAGCAGTACTTC.

This clonotype was picked up many times. The chain joins TRBV10-3 to TRBJ2-3; unclear D gene. V was clipped by 3 bases and J by 2 bases, with 12 bases between them. Per the germline V gene, CDR1 is ENHRY and CDR2 is SYGVKD. The length of the CDR3 is 15 residues. CDR3 protein: CAISEQPDSTDTQYF. The CDR3 region has the DNA TGTGCCATCAGTGAACAACCGGATTCCACAGATACGCAGTATTTT.

The V call is TRBV4-3, the J call TRBJ1-6, with D possibly being TRBD1 (5 bases). Germline lookup yields CDR1 LGHNA and CDR2 YSLEER. The CDR3 runs 16 residues. Trimming removed 1 base at V and 9 bases at J, with 16 bases between. The CDR3 DNA sequence: TGCGCCAGCAGCCAAGGGGGCCGCTTTTCGCGTTCACCCCTCCACTTT. Its protein product is CASSQGGRFSRSPLHF.

Comment on this clonotype: Just one base apart from a much larger clone, this may be a read error. V is TRBV7-2 and J is TRBJ2-5, with 11 bases lining up with TRBD2. This CDR3 has 14 residues. Germline CDR1 is SGHTA and CDR2 is FQGNSA. The V gene end was trimmed by 5 bases and the J gene end by 11 bases; junction bases not matched to a gene: 10. DNA of the CDR3: TGTGCCAGCAGCCGACTAGCGGGACGCTACGGGCAGTACTTC. Its protein product is CASSRLAGRYGQYF.

The rearrangement joins TRBV5-1 to TRBJ2-4; possibly TRBD1 for D (5 bases). The end of the DNA is better explained by TRBJ2-7, so the J call may be wrong. Germline V lookup: CDR1 SGHRS, CDR2 YFSETQ. The CDR3 loop spans 13 amino acids. The CDR3 reads CASSPDTPYEQYF. CDR3 nucleotide sequence: TGCGCCAGCAGCCCGGACACGCCCTACGAGCAGTACTTC.

This clonotype appeared many times. The chain combines TRBV20-1 with TRBJ1-1, with a weak D call TRBD1 (5 bases). Trimming shortened V by 6 bases and J by 1 base, and 15 bases separated the two germline ends. Looked up from germline, CDR1 is DFQATT and CDR2 is SNEGSKA (reference sequence). This CDR3 contains 14 residues. CDR3 amino acids: CSAIARGWNTEAFF. The CDR3 DNA is TGCAGTGCCATAGCCCGGGGGTGGAACACTGAAGCTTTCTTT.

This clonotype came up a few times. CDR3 DNA: TGTGCCAGCATTCCCACTAGCGGGCTGGCCTACGAGCAGTACTTC. It codes for CASIPTSGLAYEQYF. This chain joins TRBV6-2 or TRBV6-3 and TRBJ2-7; 9 nucleotides agree with TRBD2. The CDR3 contains 15 residues. The V gene end was trimmed by 7 bases and the J gene end by 2 bases; junction bases not matched to a gene: 9. Germline V gene lookup returns CDR1 MNHEY and CDR2 SVGEGT.

The chain carries TRBV4-3 and TRBJ1-2, with TRBD1 matching 7 bases. The CDR3 covers 18 residues. Germline V lookup: CDR1 LGHNA, CDR2 YSLEER. V was clipped by 1 base and J by 3 bases; unmatched bases: 14. The CDR3 spells CASSQVRQGPGMHYGYTF. CDR3 sequence (DNA): TGCGCCAGCAGCCAAGTGAGACAGGGACCCGGTATGCACTATGGCTACACCTTC.

This sequence joins TRBV29-1 and TRBJ1-4; D is uncertain. Germline CDR1 is SQVTM and CDR2 is ANQGSEA. Trimming removed 1 base from V and 7 bases from J, with 7 bases in between. This CDR3 has 12 residues. CDR3 sequence reads: CSVEGNGEKLFF. In DNA form, the CDR3 reads TGCAGCGTTGAAGGCAACGGTGAAAAACTGTTTTTT.

V and J are TRBV20-1 and TRBJ2-5, with 7 bases aligning to TRBD2. The V gene end was trimmed by 3 bases and the J gene end by 11 bases; junction bases not matched to a gene: 15. The CDR3 is 14 amino acids. Germline V CDR1 and CDR2: DFQATT, SNEGSKA (reference sequence). CDR3 sequence reads: CSARGGESFWEQYF. The CDR3 region has the DNA TGCAGTGCTAGGGGGGGGGAGTCGTTTTGGGAGCAGTACTTC.

The genes are TRBV3-1 and TRBJ1-2; D possibly corresponds to TRBD1 (5 bases). The germline V gene has CDR1 LGHDT and CDR2 YNNKEL (reference sequence). The V and J ends lost 4 bases and 9 bases respectively, with 12 bases between them. The CDR3 sequence is 12 residues long. The CDR3 bases are TGTGCCAGCAGCCCAAGGGGAGACAGCTACACCTTC. Encoded protein: CASSPRGDSYTF.

V and J are TRBV20-1 and TRBJ1-5; maybe TRBD1 (6 bases). The CDR3 is 14 residues long. Germline CDR1 is DFQATT and CDR2 is SNEGSKA (reference sequence). Deletions cut 4 bases from V and 10 bases from J, with 20 bases between. CDR3 in DNA: TGCAGTGCTAAACAGGGAGGCGCTTCACGTCCCCAGCATTTT. This translates into CSAKQGGASRPQHF.

The rearrangement uses TRBV4-3 and TRBJ2-7, with 7 bases fitting TRBD2. V dropped 1 base and J dropped 2; count of bases not matched to a gene: 5. Germline-derived CDR1 and CDR2 are LGHNA and YSLEER. CDR3 length equals 15 residues. The CDR3 is CASSQGQRGAYEQYF. CDR3 in DNA: TGCGCCAGCAGCCAAGGTCAGCGGGGTGCCTACGAGCAGTACTTC.

The chain carries TRBV2 and TRBJ1-1; D gene uncertain. There are 11 residues in the CDR3. V shed 8 bases and J shed 5 bases, with 9 bases lying between them. Germline V gene data show CDR1 as SNHLY and CDR2 as FYNNEI. The DNA for the CDR3 is TGTGCCAGCGTAGGAGGAACTGAAGCTTTCTTT. Encoded protein: CASVGGTEAFF.

This chain links TRBV6-1 with TRBJ2-1, with 7 nucleotides matching TRBD2. The CDR3 runs 16 residues. Germline trimming cut 2 bases from V and 4 bases from J; bases unmatched to any gene: 8. Germline V lookup: CDR1 MNHNS, CDR2 SASEGT. In nucleotides, the CDR3 is TGTGCCAGCAGTGAATCAGCTAGCGGAACATACAATGAGCAGTTCTTC. Translation gives CASSESASGTYNEQFF.

The chain recombines TRBV4-2 with TRBJ1-5; 7 bases fit TRBD1. This CDR3 contains 14 residues. In germline, CDR1 is LGHNA, CDR2 YNFKEQ. The junction had 5 bases not matched to a gene; V was cut back by 4 bases and J by 5 bases. The CDR3, as DNA: TGTGCCAGCAGCCCAGGACAGGTTGATCAGCCCCAGCATTTT. This codes for CASSPGQVDQPQHF.

This clonotype is a singleton in its sample. One end of the junction does not line up with germline, which may come from a read error. The V and J genes are TRBV6-6 and TRBJ2-3; D is perhaps TRBD1 (6 bases). CDR3 length: 14 amino acids. CDR1 and CDR2 (germline): MNHNY, SVGAGI (reference sequence). For the CDR3, the DNA is TGTGCCAGCGGTTACAGGGCAGAGACAGATACGCAGTATTTT. Its protein is CASGYRAETDTQYF.

The J gene is TRBJ2-7, the V gene TRBV28, with 7 bases lining up with TRBD2. Trimming removed 7 bases from V and 2 bases from J; junction bases left unmatched: 5. The CDR3 is 13 amino acids. Per the germline V gene, CDR1 is MDHEN and CDR2 is SYDVKM. The CDR3 DNA reads TGTGCCAGCATGGGGGGGGGTCCCTACGAGCAGTACTTC. Its protein is CASMGGGPYEQYF.